This T cell receptor (beta chain) came from a study of blood T cell repertoires in COVID-19 (dated by TCRdb to 2019 to 2021). In terms of the full investigation: Samples from collaborators originated in the United States, Italy and Spain and spanned both the acute and convalescent phases of COVID-19. The prospective study material was composed of cDNA or gDNA derived from T cells, B-cell-depleted T cells, or PBMCs. The repertoires were released in a freely available public database meant as a resource for research on the immune response to SARS-CoV-2. The sample metadata nearly always contained a de-identified subject ID, COVID-19 status, age in years and sex. HLA class I and class II types, where available, came from metadata supplied by the sample provider rather than from assay-based typing. The dataset comprised deeply sampled blood TCRbeta repertoires from subjects exposed to, actively infected with, or recovered from COVID-19. The samples were drawn from the first 160 participants of the ongoing ImmuneRACE study and from 1,254 subjects provided by 6 global collaborators. Summary of the overall study and its limitations: The amount of clinical and demographic metadata varied by source and participant and was provided uncurated.

The collaborating institutions used their own protocols to collect whole blood in K2EDTA tubes. Collaborator samples were shipped for TCRbeta analysis as frozen whole blood, isolated PBMCs, or DNA extracted from either sample type. Via the germline V gene, CDR1 is SGHRS and CDR2 YFSETQ. Its CDR3 holds 14 amino acids, cysteine through phenylalanine. Just the 42-base CDR3 DNA is kept, in frame starting at base 1. V loses 4 bases of germline sequence and J loses 1 base, and the interval between the two ends is 9 bases. Notes on this clone: What this receptor recognizes is not known. Within one base of it there is no much larger clone, and no base qualities were kept.

TCRbeta CDR3 regions were amplified from genomic DNA by means of the immunoSEQ Assay, a bias-controlled multiplex PCR. Turning to the authors' computational methods: Nucleated cell counts per sample were estimated from amplification of reference gene primers within the assay. To quantify the absolute abundance of each unique TCRbeta CDR3 rearrangement, sequence reads were collapsed and filtered. Productive Simpson clonality was computed per sample as the square root of Simpson's diversity index over productive rearrangements. TCRdb mirrors the immuneACCESS table, restricted to in-frame sequences. Some clones are absent from its copies; in checked studies, under half trace to an unresolved V gene, and the reason for the others is unknown. The DNA was the basis for D and trimming; V, J and clone size are from that table. Present in this sample are about 78,000 clones, roughly 91% of which were seen just once. The top ten clonotypes cover 0.8% to 1.3% of the sample.

The clonotype comes from a woman in her fifties or sixties in a cohort sampled during active COVID-19. Sequenced material: peripheral blood. The V and J segments used are TRBV5-1 and TRBJ2-1; a weak D assignment points to TRBD1 (6 bases agree). The nucleotides read TGCGCCAGCAGCCGAGGGGGATCCTACAATGAGCAGTTCTTC. The translation is CASSRGGSYNEQFF.